This TCR beta chain was found in a study of cytomegalovirus exposure and HLA in healthy donors. The V end lost 2 bases, the J end lost 12 bases, and 17 bases lay between the germline ends. The CDR3 covers 14 residues. The germline V gene has CDR1 MNHEY and CDR2 SVGAGI. In the PCR, 60 Vbeta and 13 Jbeta primers were used. TCRdb keeps only in-frame clones here, not all; method: immunoSEQ multiplex PCR. The sample shows some 110,000 clones, around 9.1% of them seen only once. J is TRBJ2-1 and V is TRBV6-5; perhaps TRBD1 as D (6 bases). Sequenced: PBMCs. The clonotype originates from a man aged 35-49 years in good health and CMV-seropositive. The CDR3 nucleotides are TGTGCCAGCAGTTACGTACAGGGTACTTGGGGGCAGTTCTTC. Translated, it gives CASSYVQGTWGQFF.